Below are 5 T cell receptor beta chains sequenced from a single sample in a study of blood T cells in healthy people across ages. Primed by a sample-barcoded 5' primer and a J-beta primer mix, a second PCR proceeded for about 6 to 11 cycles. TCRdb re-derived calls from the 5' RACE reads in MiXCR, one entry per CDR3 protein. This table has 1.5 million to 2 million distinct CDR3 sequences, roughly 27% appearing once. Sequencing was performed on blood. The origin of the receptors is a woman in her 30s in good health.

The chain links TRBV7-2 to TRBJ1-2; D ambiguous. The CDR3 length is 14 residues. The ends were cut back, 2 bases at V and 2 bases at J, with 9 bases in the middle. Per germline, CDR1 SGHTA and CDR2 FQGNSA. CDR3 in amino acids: CTSSLNPLNYGYTF. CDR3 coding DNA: TGTACCAGCAGCTTAAACCCCTTAAACTATGGCTACACCTTC.

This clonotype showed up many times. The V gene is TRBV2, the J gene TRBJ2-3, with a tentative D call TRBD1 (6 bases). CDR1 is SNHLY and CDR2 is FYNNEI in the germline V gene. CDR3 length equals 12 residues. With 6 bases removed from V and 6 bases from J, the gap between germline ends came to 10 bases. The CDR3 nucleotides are TGTGCCAGCAGCGTAAGGGGGGATACGCAGTATTTT. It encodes CASSVRGDTQYF.

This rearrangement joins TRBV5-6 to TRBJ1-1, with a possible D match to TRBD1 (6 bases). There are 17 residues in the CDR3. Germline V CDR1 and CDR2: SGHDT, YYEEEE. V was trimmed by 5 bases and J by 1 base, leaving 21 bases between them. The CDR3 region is CASRYGGLNRGNTEAFF. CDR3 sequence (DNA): TGTGCCAGCAGGTACGGGGGGCTCAATCGCGGGAACACTGAAGCTTTCTTT.

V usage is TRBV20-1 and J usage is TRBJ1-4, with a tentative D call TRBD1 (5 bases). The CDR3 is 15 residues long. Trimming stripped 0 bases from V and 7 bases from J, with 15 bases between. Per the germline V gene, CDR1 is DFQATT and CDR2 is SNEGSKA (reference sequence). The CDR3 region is CSARDGGTTREKLFF. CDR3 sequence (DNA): TGCAGTGCTAGAGATGGGGGAACGACCCGTGAAAAACTGTTTTTT.

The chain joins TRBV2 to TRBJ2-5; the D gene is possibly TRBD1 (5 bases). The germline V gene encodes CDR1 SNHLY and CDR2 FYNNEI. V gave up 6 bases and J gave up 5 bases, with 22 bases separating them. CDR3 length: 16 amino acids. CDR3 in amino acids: CASRDQAGFVGETQYF. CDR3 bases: TGTGCCAGCAGAGACCAGGCAGGGTTTGTAGGGGAGACCCAGTACTTC.